Following are 21 T cell receptor beta chains from one sample sequenced in a study of T-cell memory formation after mild COVID-19. TCRdb re-called the 5' RACE reads with MiXCR, one entry per CDR3 protein. The sample records hundreds of thousands of distinct CDR3 sequences, approximately 21% being singletons. The sequenced sample was PBMCs or a T cell subset sorted from them (not recorded which). Receptor source: an adult woman who had mild COVID-19 (a few samples of this study predate the infection). Cell type and time point are not known.

This clonotype was seen only a few times. V gene TRBV7-9 combines with J gene TRBJ1-1; no clear D. In germline, CDR1 is SEHNR, CDR2 FQNEAQ (reference sequence). V was trimmed by 4 bases and J by 0 bases, leaving 6 bases between them. There are 13 residues in the CDR3. CDR3 sequence reads: CASSYAMNTEAFF. For the CDR3, the DNA is TGTGCCAGCAGCTATGCCATGAACACTGAAGCTTTCTTT.

V and J are TRBV20-1 and TRBJ2-1, with TRBD2 matching 10 bases. This CDR3 contains 16 residues. The V gene's germline CDR1 is DFQATT and CDR2 SNEGSKA (reference sequence). The trim removed 0 bases at V and 2 bases at J, leaving 4 bases unmatched. For the CDR3, the DNA is TGCAGTGCTAGAGATCCCCTAGCGGGGGCCTACAATGAGCAGTTCTTC. Translation gives CSARDPLAGAYNEQFF.

This clonotype showed up just once. V and J are TRBV7-3 and TRBJ2-1, with 8 bases that match TRBD1. Germline assignment: CDR1 SGHTA and CDR2 FQGTGA. The CDR3 covers 14 residues. With V trimmed by 5 bases and J by 6 bases, 6 bases remained unmatched. CDR3 protein: CASSQDRGLNEQFF. The CDR3 DNA reads TGTGCCAGCAGCCAAGACAGGGGTCTCAATGAGCAGTTCTTC.

This clonotype has just a few counts. The J gene is TRBJ2-7, the V gene TRBV7-2; 7 bases agree with TRBD2. The germline gives CDR1 SGHTA, CDR2 FQGNSA. The V segment lost 2 bases and the J segment 4 bases; nucleotides outside the gene matches: 8. The CDR3 contains 15 residues. This CDR3 is CASSLRASGVYEQYF. The CDR3 coding sequence is TGTGCCAGCAGCTTAAGGGCTAGCGGAGTTTACGAGCAGTACTTC.

The V gene is TRBV28, the J gene TRBJ2-3; D possibly corresponds to TRBD2 (6 bases). The CDR3 totals 15 residues. In germline, CDR1 is MDHEN, CDR2 SYDVKM. V lost 6 bases and J lost 3, with 16 bases in between. This CDR3 is CASSSSGGNTDTQYF. The CDR3, as DNA: TGTGCCAGCAGCTCTTCTGGCGGGAATACAGATACGCAGTATTTT.

This clonotype was counted a few times. The chain links TRBV12-3 or TRBV12-4 to TRBJ2-1; 7 nucleotides match TRBD1. CDR3 length: 15 residues. V was pared by 6 bases and J by 5 bases, with 10 bases of the junction left unmatched. The CDR3 nucleotides are TGTGCCAGCAGCCCAGACAGGGTTAGAAACAATGAGCAGTTCTTC. This codes for CASSPDRVRNNEQFF.

This clonotype has more than one count but fewer than ten. The chain joins TRBV7-9 to TRBJ1-1; D is uncertain. The V and J ends lost 4 bases and 13 bases respectively, with 22 bases between them. The germline CDR1 and CDR2 sequences are SEHNR and FQNEAQ (reference sequence). The CDR3 runs to 14 residues. In DNA, the CDR3 is TGTGCCAGCAGCTCACAGTCGGGAGTCTCTGGGGTTTTCTTT. Its translation is CASSSQSGVSGVFF.

The sample holds a few counts of this clonotype. The rearrangement links TRBV6-6 to TRBJ2-7, with D maybe TRBD1 (5 bases). CDR3 size: 16 residues. The germline V gene encodes CDR1 MNHNY and CDR2 SVGAGI (reference sequence). The ends were cut back, 2 bases at V and 3 bases at J, with 17 bases in the middle. The CDR3 DNA sequence: TGTGCCAGCAGTTACCGGATAATGACAGAAAGCTACGAGCAGTACTTC. It encodes CASSYRIMTESYEQYF.

A single count supports this clonotype. The chain is built from TRBV30 and TRBJ2-1; 10 bases align to TRBD2. The V gene's germline CDR1 is GTSNPN and CDR2 SVGIG (reference sequence). Unmatched junction bases numbered 5, after V lost 2 bases and J lost 7 bases. The CDR3 loop spans 14 amino acids. CDR3 nucleotides: TGTGCCTGGAGTTTAGCGGGGGGATGGAATGAGCAGTTCTTC. It is translated as CAWSLAGGWNEQFF.

This clonotype occurred a few times. This chain links TRBV3-1 with TRBJ2-2; 9 bases line up with TRBD2. Germline CDR1 is LGHDT and CDR2 is YNNKEL (reference sequence). V trimming: 5 bases; J trimming: 4 bases; junction bases outside the gene matches: 11. This CDR3 has 17 residues. CDR3 nucleotides: TGTGCCAGCAGCTCGGCTAGCGGGATGGTGGCCACCGGGGAGCTGTTTTTT. This codes for CASSSASGMVATGELFF.

In its sample, this clonotype was seen many times. The chain has TRBV18 and TRBJ2-3; D gene unclear. The CDR3 totals 13 residues. The germline CDR1 and CDR2 sequences are KGHSH and LQKENI. V was shortened by 4 bases and J by 2 bases, with 7 bases between the two germline ends. CDR3 sequence: CASSQTYTDTQYF. The CDR3 coding sequence is TGTGCCAGCTCACAAACCTACACAGATACGCAGTATTTT.

Only a few counts were recorded for this clonotype. The V gene is TRBV6-2 or TRBV6-3, the J gene TRBJ2-7; D remains unclear. This CDR3 region has 11 residues. The germline gives CDR1 MNHEY, CDR2 SVGEGT. Deletions cut 8 bases from V and 1 base from J, with 6 bases between. CDR3 bases: TGTGCCAGCGCTTGGTCCTACGAGCAGTACTTC. Amino acids: CASAWSYEQYF.

In this sample, this clonotype turned up a few times. V usage is TRBV19 and J usage is TRBJ2-1; tentative D call: TRBD2 (5 bases). The CDR3 covers 12 residues. Trimming cost V 10 bases and J 8 bases, with 15 bases left between them. Germline CDR1 is LNHDA and CDR2 is SQIVND (reference sequence). CDR3 residues: CATGMGTDEQFF. The CDR3 region has the DNA TGTGCCACCGGGATGGGTACCGATGAGCAGTTCTTC. Complete variable domain (other parts from reference TRBV19 and TRBJ2-1): DGGITQSPKYLFRKEGQNVTLSCEQNLNHDAMYWYRQDPGQGLRLIYYSQIVNDFQKGDIAEGYSVSREKKESFPLTVTSAQKNPTAFYLCATGMGTDEQFFGPGTRLTVL.

This sequence joins TRBV29-1 and TRBJ2-1; D unresolved. Germline V gene data show CDR1 as SQVTM and CDR2 as ANQGSEA. V dropped 8 bases and J dropped 9 bases, with 17 bases sitting between them. There are 12 residues in the CDR3. CDR3 sequence: CSTQTLQGEQFF. The CDR3 DNA sequence: TGCAGCACTCAGACACTGCAAGGTGAGCAGTTCTTC.

J is TRBJ2-3 and V is TRBV24-1; a weak D match, TRBD2 (6 bases). Per the germline V gene, CDR1 is KGHDR and CDR2 is SFDVKD. CDR3 length equals 16 residues. The V and J ends lost 3 bases and 0 bases respectively, with 12 bases between them. CDR3 region: CATSDALGGSTDTQYF. CDR3 in DNA: TGTGCCACCAGTGATGCCCTTGGAGGGAGCACAGATACGCAGTATTTT.

This clonotype has more than one count but fewer than ten. V usage is TRBV28 and J usage is TRBJ2-7; 12 nucleotides align to TRBD1. Germline values: CDR1 MDHEN, CDR2 SYDVKM. Trimming removed 8 bases from V and 8 bases from J; junction bases left unmatched: 16. This CDR3 has 16 amino acids. CDR3 DNA: TGTGCCAGCCTCCCTGATCCGGGACAGGGGGCGAAGAAGCAGTACTTC. Translating it yields CASLPDPGQGAKKQYF.

V gene TRBV15 combines with J gene TRBJ2-2, with D unclear. Germline-derived CDR1 and CDR2 are LNHNV and YYDKDF (reference sequence). The CDR3 length is 12 residues. Trimming shortened V by 1 base and J by 7 bases, and 4 bases separated the two germline ends. CDR3: CATSRASGELFF. In DNA form, the CDR3 reads TGTGCCACCAGCAGAGCAAGCGGGGAGCTGTTTTTT.

This clonotype has only a few counts. The chain carries TRBV2 and TRBJ1-5; TRBD1 agrees at 8 bases. There are 16 residues in the CDR3. CDR1 and CDR2 (germline): SNHLY, FYNNEI. J gave up 2 bases and V 1 base, and 4 bases lay outside the gene matches. The CDR3 spells CASSEGLTGGNQPQHF. The CDR3 bases are TGTGCCAGCAGTGAAGGGTTGACAGGGGGCAATCAGCCCCAGCATTTT.

This clonotype was seen ten or more times. This sequence joins TRBV11-1 and TRBJ1-6, with 8 bases lining up with TRBD1. Germline V gene sequence: CDR1 SGHAT, CDR2 FQDESV (reference sequence). Unmatched junction bases numbered 6, after V lost 4 bases and J lost 7 bases. This CDR3 region has 15 residues. For the CDR3, the DNA is TGTGCCAGCAGCTCCACACGACAGGGGAATTCACCCCTCCACTTT. Translated: CASSSTRQGNSPLHF.

This chain uses TRBV7-2 with TRBJ1-1; 10 positions match TRBD1. From germline, CDR1 is SGHTA and CDR2 FQGNSA. V shed 4 bases and J 5 bases; nucleotides not matched to a gene: 10. This CDR3 is 16 amino acids long. CDR3 DNA: TGTGCCAGCAGCTGGGCCCCGGGACAGGGGAAGACTGAAGCTTTCTTT. This codes for CASSWAPGQGKTEAFF.

The chain has TRBV11-3 and TRBJ1-6; TRBD1 is a possible D gene (6 bases). Germline V lookup: CDR1 SGHNT, CDR2 YENEEA. V shed 5 bases and J shed 8 bases, with 13 bases lying between them. The CDR3 extends over 14 amino acids. The CDR3: CASSADSVDSPLHF. CDR3 DNA: TGTGCCAGCAGCGCGGACAGTGTAGATTCACCCCTCCACTTT.